This T cell receptor beta chain appears in the sequencing data of a study of blood T cell repertoires in COVID-19. Study overall: Acute and convalescent COVID-19 specimens originated in the United States, Italy and Spain.

Enrolled during active infection, Seattle patients were then followed longitudinally. Assay: immunoSEQ multiplex PCR; the TCRdb copy retains only in-frame clones and omits some. Among fewer than 400,000 clones listed, 90% were seen once. The germline CDR1 and CDR2 sequences are SGHVS and FQNEAQ. Trimming stripped 5 bases from V and 5 bases from J, with 9 bases between. This CDR3 contains 12 residues. The source material was peripheral blood. This sequence originates from a woman between 25 and 40 years old with COVID-19, enrolled during active disease. The chain joins TRBV7-8 to TRBJ2-5; D is ambiguous. The CDR3: CASSTDWETQYF. The CDR3 nucleotides are TGTGCCAGCAGCACCGACTGGGAGACCCAGTACTTC. The variable domain in full, completed from reference TRBV7-8 and TRBJ2-5, reads GAGVSQSPRYKVAKRGQDVALRCDPISGHVSLFWYQQALGQGPEFLTYFQNEAQLDKSGLPSDRFFAERPEGSVSTLKIQRTQQEDSAVYLCASSTDWETQYFGPGTRLLVL.